This record looks at one T cell receptor beta chain sequence and its context. What it recognizes is unknown. The CDR3 carries no conserved terminal phenylalanine or tryptophan, so it likely arises from a read error. This sample is part of a study of persistence of HIV-infected CD4 T cells. Nonspecific anti-CD3/anti-CD28 bead stimulation represents the broad CD4+ T cell repertoire. Sorting selected CD4+ T cells upregulating both CD40 ligand and CD69. Plasma HIV-1 RNA stayed below 50 copies/mL for at least 4 years. CD8-depleted PBMCs were stimulated 15 to 20 hours with anti-CD28/CD49d costimulation, CD40-blocking antibody and enfuvirtide. The V gene lost 3 bases and the J gene lost 7 bases, with 9 bases spanning the gap. The CDR3 has 12 residues. Sequencing used immunoSEQ version 4 in survey mode. Genomic DNA was diluted to 9 to 10 ng/uL, up to 1 ug per sample. The method was immunoSEQ multiplex PCR; TCRdb's version includes in-frame clones alone and lacks a portion of them. The table has tens of thousands of clones, 90% to 95% seen once; the top ten hold approximately 1.8%.

The sample consisted of CD4+ T cells sorted from PBMCs after roughly 18-hour stimulation, taken from a patient who received antiretroviral therapy. The TCR originated in an adult man with HIV who was CMV-seropositive. The gene calls are TRBV12-3 or TRBV12-4 and TRBJ1-2, with D unresolved. This CDR3 is CASSFPQSGYTL. The CDR3 nucleotides read TGTGCCAGCAGTTTCCCTCAGTCTGGCTACACCCTC.